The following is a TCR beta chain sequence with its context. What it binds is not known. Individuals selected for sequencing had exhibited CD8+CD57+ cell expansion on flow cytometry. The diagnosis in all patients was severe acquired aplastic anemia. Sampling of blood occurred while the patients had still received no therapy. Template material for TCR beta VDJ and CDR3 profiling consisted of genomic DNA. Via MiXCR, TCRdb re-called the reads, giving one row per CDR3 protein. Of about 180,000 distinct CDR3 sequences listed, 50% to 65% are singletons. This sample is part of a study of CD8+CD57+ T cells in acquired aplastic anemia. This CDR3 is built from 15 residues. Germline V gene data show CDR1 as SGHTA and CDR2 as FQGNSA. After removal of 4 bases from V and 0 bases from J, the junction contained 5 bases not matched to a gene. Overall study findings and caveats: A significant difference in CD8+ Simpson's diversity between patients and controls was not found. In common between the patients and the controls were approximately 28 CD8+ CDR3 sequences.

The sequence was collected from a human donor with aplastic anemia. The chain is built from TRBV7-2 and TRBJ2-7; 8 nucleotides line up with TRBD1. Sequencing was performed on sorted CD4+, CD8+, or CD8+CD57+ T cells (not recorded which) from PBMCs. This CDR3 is CASSSTDRGSYEQYF. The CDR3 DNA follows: TGTGCCAGCAGCTCGACAGACAGGGGCTCCTACGAGCAGTACTTC.